The next 17 T cell receptor beta chains were all read from a single sample in a study of OX40 agonist ivuxolimab in advanced cancers. The table came from immunoSEQ multiplex PCR; TCRdb's copy has only in-frame clones and leaves some out. The data hold just over 80,000 clones, with approximately 90% observed a single time. This sample comprised CD4+ or CD8+ T cells sorted from blood, obtained in a trial of the OX40 agonist ivuxolimab. These receptors were taken from an adult with an advanced solid tumor such as melanoma, head and neck, liver or kidney cancer.

This sequence joins TRBV11-3 and TRBJ2-7; possible D gene TRBD1, 6 bases. Looked up from germline, CDR1 is SGHNT and CDR2 is YENEEA. The CDR3 is made up of 15 amino acids. V was shortened by 5 bases and J by 3 bases, with 17 bases between the two germline ends. The CDR3: CASSDYAGVFYEQYF. In DNA form, the CDR3 reads TGTGCCAGCAGCGATTACGCAGGGGTATTCTACGAGCAGTACTTC. The full variable domain, in which reference TRBV11-3 and TRBJ2-7 provide the parts outside the CDR3, is EAGVVQSPRYKIIEKKQPVAFWCNPISGHNTLYWYLQNLGQGPELLIRYENEEAVDDSQLPKDRFSAERLKGVDSTLKIQPAELGDSAVYLCASSDYAGVFYEQYFGPGTRLTVT.

The chain is built from TRBV9 and TRBJ2-6; D uncertain. The CDR3 contains 17 residues. CDR1 and CDR2 from the germline V gene are SGDLS and YYNGEE. With 3 bases removed from V and 0 bases from J, the gap between germline ends came to 13 bases. The CDR3: CASSADWARSGANVLTF. DNA for the CDR3: TGTGCCAGCAGCGCTGATTGGGCCCGCTCTGGGGCCAACGTCCTGACTTTC.

CDR3 coding DNA: TGTGCCAGTAGTCTAGGACCGCGAGCGGGCTATGGCTACACCTTC. Its translation: CASSLGPRAGYGYTF. V gene TRBV19 combines with J gene TRBJ1-2; D is uncertain. The ends were cut back, 5 bases at V and 4 bases at J, with 17 bases in the middle. This CDR3 has 15 amino acids. The germline V gene encodes CDR1 LNHDA and CDR2 SQIVND (reference sequence).

The V and J genes are TRBV14 and TRBJ2-1, with D uncertain. The CDR3 extends over 13 amino acids. CDR1 SGHDN and CDR2 FVKESK come from the germline V gene. V was cut by 1 base and J by 4 bases, with 5 bases left in between. CDR3 sequence reads: CASSQVRYNEQFF. The CDR3 DNA follows: TGTGCCAGCAGCCAAGTTCGGTACAATGAGCAGTTCTTC.

The table lists this clone with a count of one. The J gene is TRBJ1-2, the V gene TRBV9; D is possibly TRBD1 (6 bases). The V gene lost 2 bases and the J gene lost 3 bases, with 17 bases spanning the gap. The CDR3 extends over 16 amino acids. Germline lookup yields CDR1 SGDLS and CDR2 YYNGEE. CDR3 bases: TGTGCCAGCAGCGTCGAGACCTCAGGGGCCTACTATGGCTACACCTTC. This translates into CASSVETSGAYYGYTF.

The chain is built from TRBV5-1 and TRBJ2-3; TRBD1 matches at 10 bases. After removal of 2 bases from V and 0 bases from J, the junction contained 12 bases not matched to a gene. The CDR3 covers 19 residues. Germline-derived CDR1 and CDR2 are SGHRS and YFSETQ. CDR3 loop: CASSLSPGTGESSTDTQYF. The CDR3 DNA reads TGCGCCAGCAGCTTATCGCCCGGGACAGGGGAATCTAGCACAGATACGCAGTATTTT.

This sequence joins TRBV7-6 and TRBJ2-1, with 11 positions matching TRBD1. Unmatched junction bases numbered 10, after V lost 5 bases and J lost 7 bases. Germline V gene data show CDR1 as SGHVS and CDR2 as FNYEAQ. CDR3 length: 16 residues. CDR3 sequence (DNA): TGTGCCAGCAGCGTATGGACAGGGGGCGAGGGTAATGAGCAGTTCTTC. This gives the protein CASSVWTGGEGNEQFF. Supplemented by reference TRBV7-6 and TRBJ2-1, the full variable domain reads GAGVSQSPRYKVTKRGQDVALRCDPISGHVSLYWYRQALGQGPEFLTYFNYEAQQDKSGLPNDRFSAERPEGSISTLTIQRTEQRDSAMYRCASSVWTGGEGNEQFFGPGTRLTVL.

The gene calls are TRBV27 and TRBJ2-7, with D maybe TRBD1 (6 bases). Germline V gives CDR1 MNHEY, CDR2 SMNVEV (reference sequence). This CDR3 spans 14 amino acids. V lost 8 bases to trimming and J lost 0 bases, with 14 bases between them. Here the CDR3 DNA reads TGTGCCAGCCCAACAGGGCCGAGCTCCTACGAGCAGTACTTC. This encodes CASPTGPSSYEQYF.

CDR3 nucleotide sequence: TGCGCCAGCCAAACAGGGGTTGGGTATGGCTACACCTTC. Amino acid sequence: CASQTGVGYGYTF. The J gene is TRBJ1-2, the V gene TRBV5-1; 7 bases agree with TRBD1. Germline V CDR1 and CDR2: SGHRS, YFSETQ. The length of the CDR3 is 13 residues. Unmatched junction bases numbered 8, after V lost 7 bases and J lost 5 bases.

This clone was picked up one time. This rearrangement joins TRBV18 to TRBJ2-3; possible D gene TRBD2, 5 bases. CDR3 length: 14 residues. The germline gives CDR1 KGHSH, CDR2 LQKENI. Trimming stripped 0 bases from V and 5 bases from J, with 9 bases between. The CDR3 nucleotides read TGTGCCAGCTCACCACCATCGGGGATAGATACGCAGTATTTT. Residues: CASSPPSGIDTQYF.

This clone was detected once. The chain uses TRBV6-1 and TRBJ2-7; 7 bases map to TRBD1. The CDR3 contains 15 residues. With 6 bases clipped from V and 3 bases from J, the junction kept 11 bases outside the gene matches. Looked up from germline, CDR1 is MNHNS and CDR2 is SASEGT. The DNA for the CDR3 is TGTGCCAGCAGAGCCGGGACAGTAAGTTTCTACGAGCAGTACTTC. It yields the protein CASRAGTVSFYEQYF.

Remarks on this clone: Germline is not matched at one junction end, which may reflect a read error. The rearrangement uses TRBV6-1 and TRBJ2-3, with TRBD2 matching 7 bases. CDR1 is MNHNS, CDR2 SASEGT, per germline. The CDR3 contains 17 residues. CDR3 loop: CASSEGLGREAPDTQYF. The CDR3 DNA reads TGTGCCAGCAGCGAAGGGTTGGGACGGGAGGCCCCAGATACGCAGTATTTT.

This clone showed up just a few times. The chain combines TRBV4-2 with TRBJ2-7, with 9 bases that match TRBD2. The CDR3 is made up of 15 amino acids. Trimming at V came to 4 bases and at J to 3 bases, leaving 7 bases not matched to a gene. Germline V lookup: CDR1 LGHNA, CDR2 YNFKEQ. The CDR3 loop is CASSRRVAGDYEQYF. The CDR3 DNA is TGTGCCAGCAGCCGAAGAGTAGCGGGAGACTACGAGCAGTACTTC.

The chain combines TRBV9 with TRBJ1-3; 9 nucleotides match TRBD1. The CDR3 runs to 15 residues. The V gene's germline CDR1 is SGDLS and CDR2 YYNGEE. Trimming removed 3 bases from V and 7 bases from J; junction bases left unmatched: 8. CDR3 DNA sequence: TGTGCCAGCAGCGCCCGACCCGACAGGGGGAACACCATATATTTT. Translating gives CASSARPDRGNTIYF.

The chain couples TRBV27 to TRBJ2-6; possibly TRBD2 for D (5 bases). The length of the CDR3 is 14 residues. Germline V CDR1 and CDR2: MNHEY, SMNVEV (reference sequence). Deletions cut 6 bases from V and 0 bases from J, with 6 bases between. The DNA for the CDR3 is TGTGCCAGCAGACGGGGCTCTGGGGCCAACGTCCTGACTTTC. It yields the protein CASRRGSGANVLTF.

The chain recombines TRBV19 with TRBJ1-1, with D hard to call. Trimming pared 0 bases from V and 4 bases from J, leaving 9 bases between. CDR3 length equals 14 residues. The germline V gene has CDR1 LNHDA and CDR2 SQIVND (reference sequence). The CDR3 DNA reads as TGTGCCAGTAGTATAGATAGGAGACGCACTGAAGCTTTCTTT. Its protein is CASSIDRRRTEAFF.

V usage is TRBV6-1 and J usage is TRBJ2-7; D is uncertain. There are 13 residues in the CDR3. Germline V lookup: CDR1 MNHNS, CDR2 SASEGT. V gave up 6 bases and J gave up 1 base, with 10 bases separating them. Here the CDR3 reads CASRAPISYEQYF. The CDR3 DNA is TGTGCCAGCAGGGCTCCGATTTCCTACGAGCAGTACTTC.